This TCR beta chain emerged from a study of blood T cell repertoires in COVID-19. Study-level background: COVID-19 samples from acute and convalescent phases originated in the United States, Italy and Spain. T cells, B-cell-depleted T cells, or PBMCs provided the cDNA or gDNA that served as material.

This CDR3 is built from 15 residues. V gave up 6 bases and J gave up 5 bases; unmatched junction bases: 13. Per the germline V gene, CDR1 is LNHDA and CDR2 is SQIVND (reference sequence). In the source study's methods: Researchers report that nucleated cell counts were estimated from reference gene primer amplification. Produced via immunoSEQ multiplex PCR; TCRdb's table is partial and in-frame only. D and trimming were read from the DNA, whereas the V and J calls and clone size are those reported in that table. The sample has about 130,000 clones; 85% to 90% are singletons. This receptor was taken from a woman older than 75 with acute or convalescent COVID-19. Sequenced: peripheral blood. The gene calls are TRBV19 and TRBJ2-7, with 7 bases lining up with TRBD2. The CDR3: CASSSHGEGRDEQYF. The CDR3 nucleotides read TGTGCCAGTAGCTCTCATGGGGAGGGGCGCGACGAGCAGTACTTC.